The rows below give T cell receptor beta chains drawn from one sample of a study of early T cells in non-severe SARS-CoV-2 infection. A single record per CDR3 protein comes from TCRdb applying MiXCR to the 5' RACE reads. The table lists around 27,000 distinct CDR3 sequences, roughly 3.9% of them singletons. The specimen sequenced was whole blood. The receptors stem from an adult who was a healthcare worker with PCR-confirmed SARS-CoV-2 infection or an uninfected control (not recorded which). The CDR3 runs from the conserved cysteine through the conserved F or W. The D gene is left open where the match is weak. Not all rows give a size; the values are once, few, many and, for expanded clones, a class.

NA	NA	12	TRBJ2-2	TRBV5-1	CASKGVTGELFF	TGCGCCAGCAAAGGAGTCACCGGGGAGCTGTTTTTT
NA	TRBD2	15	TRBJ2-5	TRBV7-2	CASSPLAGGLGTQYF	TGTGCCAGCAGCCCTCTAGCGGGGGGACTTGGGACCCAGTACTTC
medium-sized	NA	10	TRBJ1-1	TRBV29-1	CSAGKAEAFF	TGCAGCGCCGGTAAGGCTGAAGCTTTCTTT
many	TRBD2	18	TRBJ2-3	TRBV6-5	CASSMTSGGPLSTDTQYF	TGTGCCAGCAGTATGACTAGCGGGGGTCCGCTAAGCACAGATACGCAGTATTTT
NA	NA	12	TRBJ1-2	TRBV5-4	CASSAIAYGYTF	TGTGCCAGCAGCGCTATTGCCTATGGCTACACCTTC
many	NA	11	TRBJ1-1	TRBV20-1	CSARVNTEAFF	TGCAGTGCGCGGGTGAACACTGAAGCTTTCTTT
NA	NA	12	TRBJ2-7	TRBV6-6	CASRRGLYEQYF	TGTGCCAGCCGGCGGGGGCTCTACGAGCAGTACTTC
many	TRBD2	14	TRBJ2-7	TRBV25-1	CASSPSGPTREQYF	TGTGCCAGCAGCCCTAGCGGGCCGACGCGCGAGCAGTACTTC
many	TRBD2	18	TRBJ2-3	TRBV19	CASSIGLAGGPATDTQYF	TGTGCCAGTAGTATAGGACTAGCGGGGGGGCCCGCCACAGATACGCAGTATTTT
medium-sized	NA	16	TRBJ1-6	TRBV5-6	CASSPFAGAGGSPLHF	TGTGCCAGCAGCCCATTCGCGGGGGCTGGTGGTTCACCCCTCCACTTT
many	NA	12	TRBJ1-6	TRBV21-1	CASSHRGSPLHF	TGTGCCAGCAGCCACCGGGGTTCACCCCTCCACTTT
NA	NA	14	TRBJ2-7	TRBV4-1	CASSQVATLYEQYF	TGCGCCAGCAGCCAAGTCGCGACCCTCTACGAGCAGTACTTC
many	NA	12	TRBJ2-5	TRBV7-9	CASSWGQETQYF	TGTGCCAGCAGCTGGGGGCAAGAGACCCAGTACTTC
many	TRBD2	14	TRBJ2-3	TRBV30	CAWRGSGGPDTQYF	TGTGCCTGGAGGGGTAGCGGGGGGCCAGATACGCAGTATTTT
many	TRBD1	14	TRBJ2-5	TRBV12-3/TRBV12-4	CASTFGGQGETQYF	TGTGCCAGCACTTTTGGGGGACAGGGAGAGACCCAGTACTTC
many	TRBD2	19	TRBJ2-3	TRBV4-1	CASSQVLTSGRVGTDTQYF	TGCGCCAGCAGCCAAGTTTTAACTAGCGGGAGGGTCGGCACAGATACGCAGTATTTT
large	NA	13	TRBJ1-2	TRBV14	CASSPFGGYGYTF	TGTGCCAGCAGCCCATTTGGGGGGTATGGCTACACCTTC
many	NA	16	TRBJ2-5	TRBV5-6	CASSLGGFPIGETQYF	TGTGCCAGCAGCTTGGGGGGGTTCCCCATTGGAGAGACCCAGTACTTC
many	NA	14	TRBJ2-7	TRBV2	CATSRRGSSYEQYF	TGTGCCACCTCCCGGAGGGGGAGCTCCTACGAGCAGTACTTC
medium-sized	NA	16	TRBJ2-5	TRBV28	CASSSHGGRIKETQYF	TGTGCCAGCAGCTCCCACGGGGGGCGCATTAAAGAGACCCAGTACTTC
many	NA	12	TRBJ1-5	TRBV20-1	CSASTSNQPQHF	TGCAGTGCTTCGACTAGCAATCAGCCCCAGCATTTT
medium-sized	TRBD1	13	TRBJ2-7	TRBV5-4	CASSSDRADEQYF	TGTGCCAGCAGCTCGGACAGGGCTGACGAGCAGTACTTC
many	NA	13	TRBJ1-2	TRBV9	CASSVDMKAGYTF	TGTGCCAGCAGCGTAGATATGAAAGCTGGCTACACCTTC
many	TRBD2	16	TRBJ2-1	TRBV7-2	CASSLLAVTPYNEQFF	TGTGCCAGCAGCTTACTAGCGGTAACGCCTTACAATGAGCAGTTCTTC